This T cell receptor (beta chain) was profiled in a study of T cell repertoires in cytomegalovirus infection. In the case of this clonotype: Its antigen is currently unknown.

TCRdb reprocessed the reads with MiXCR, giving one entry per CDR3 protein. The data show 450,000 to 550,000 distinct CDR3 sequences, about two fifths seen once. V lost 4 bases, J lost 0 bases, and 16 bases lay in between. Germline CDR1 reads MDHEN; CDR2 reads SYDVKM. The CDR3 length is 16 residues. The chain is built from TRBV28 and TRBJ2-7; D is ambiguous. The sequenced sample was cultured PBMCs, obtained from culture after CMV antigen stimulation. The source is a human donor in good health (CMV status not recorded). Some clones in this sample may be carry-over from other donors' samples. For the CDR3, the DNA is TGTGCCAGCAGTTCCCTTAACATGAGATACTCCTACGAGCAGTACTTC. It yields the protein CASSSLNMRYSYEQYF.